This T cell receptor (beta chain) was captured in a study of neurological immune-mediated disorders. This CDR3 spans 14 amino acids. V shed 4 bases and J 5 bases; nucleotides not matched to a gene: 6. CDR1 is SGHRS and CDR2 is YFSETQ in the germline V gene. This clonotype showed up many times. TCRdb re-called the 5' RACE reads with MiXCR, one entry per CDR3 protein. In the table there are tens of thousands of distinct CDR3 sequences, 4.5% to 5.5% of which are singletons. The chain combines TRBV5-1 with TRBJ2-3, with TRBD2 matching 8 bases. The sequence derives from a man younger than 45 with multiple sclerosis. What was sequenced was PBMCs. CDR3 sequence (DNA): TGCGCCAGCAGCCCGGGGGGGCAAGAAGATACGCAGTATTTT. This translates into CASSPGGQEDTQYF.